The clone carrying this T cell receptor (beta chain) was seen only a few times. Its antigen is as yet unknown. The data belong to a study of CD8+CD57+ T cells in acquired aplastic anemia. Researchers used genomic DNA as the template to profile TCR beta VDJ and CDR3. TCRdb independently ran MiXCR on the reads; one entry per CDR3 protein. The sample carries 150,000 to 200,000 distinct CDR3 sequences, about 64% recorded once. Study-wide results and limits: Common to patients and controls were around 30 CD8+ CDR3 sequences. No significant patient-versus-control difference appeared in CD8+ Simpson's diversity.

V was trimmed by 2 bases and J by 4 bases, leaving 15 bases between them. Germline loops: CDR1 SGHTA, CDR2 FQGNSA. The CDR3 length is 15 residues. The source material was sorted CD4+, CD8+, or CD8+CD57+ T cells (not recorded which) from PBMCs. This receptor was taken from a human donor with severe aplastic anemia or a healthy control (not recorded which). The rearrangement uses TRBV7-2 and TRBJ2-7; D uncertain. The CDR3 loop is CASSLIWTGSYEQYF. CDR3 nucleotide sequence: TGTGCCAGCAGCTTAATCTGGACCGGATCGTACGAGCAGTACTTC. Full variable domain (remainder filled in from reference TRBV7-2 and TRBJ2-7): GAGVSQSPSNKVTEKGKDVELRCDPISGHTALYWYRQSLGQGLEFLIYFQGNSAPDKSGLPSDRFSAERTGGSVSTLTIQRTQQEDSAVYLCASSLIWTGSYEQYFGPGTRLTVT.